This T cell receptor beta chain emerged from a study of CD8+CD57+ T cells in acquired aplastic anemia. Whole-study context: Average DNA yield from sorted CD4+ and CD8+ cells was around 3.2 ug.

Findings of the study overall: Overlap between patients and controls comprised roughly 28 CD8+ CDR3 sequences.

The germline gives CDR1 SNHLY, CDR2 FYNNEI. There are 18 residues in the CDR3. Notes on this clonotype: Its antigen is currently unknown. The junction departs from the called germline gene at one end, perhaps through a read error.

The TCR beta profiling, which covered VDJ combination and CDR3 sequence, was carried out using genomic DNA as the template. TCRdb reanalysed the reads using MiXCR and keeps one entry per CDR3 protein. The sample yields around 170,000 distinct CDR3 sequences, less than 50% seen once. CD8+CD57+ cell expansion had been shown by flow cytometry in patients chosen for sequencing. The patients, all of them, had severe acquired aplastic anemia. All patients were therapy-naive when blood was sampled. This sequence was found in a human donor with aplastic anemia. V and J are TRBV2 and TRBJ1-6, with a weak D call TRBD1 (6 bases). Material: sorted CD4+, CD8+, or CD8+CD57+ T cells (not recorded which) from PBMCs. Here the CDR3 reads CASKEVGGPSSYNPPLHF. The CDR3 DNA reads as TGTGCCAGCAAGGAGGTCGGGGGCCCGAGCTCCTATAATCCACCCCTCCACTTT.